Shown below are 17 T cell receptor beta chains from a single sample sequenced in a study of blood T cell repertoires in COVID-19. Method: immunoSEQ multiplex PCR; TCRdb's copy keeps in-frame clones and lacks some. The sample carries about 23,000 clones, about 90% recorded once. Source material: peripheral blood. All receptors derive from a woman older than 75 with active COVID-19.

This clone was detected once. The V gene is TRBV19, the J gene TRBJ1-5, with 8 positions matching TRBD1. CDR1 is LNHDA and CDR2 is SQIVND in the germline V gene (reference sequence). Unmatched junction bases numbered 15, after V lost 3 bases and J lost 8 bases. The CDR3 totals 17 residues. The CDR3 spells CASSIHSTGEPREPQHF. In DNA form, the CDR3 reads TGTGCCAGTAGTATTCACTCGACAGGGGAACCCCGGGAGCCCCAGCATTTT.

This clone appeared a single time. The chain is built from TRBV4-3 and TRBJ1-1; D is unresolved. Deletions cut 0 bases from V and 1 base from J, with 9 bases between. Germline loops: CDR1 LGHNA, CDR2 YSLEER. The CDR3 extends over 15 amino acids. The CDR3 is CASSQDQVGNTEAFF. As DNA, the CDR3 is TGCGCCAGCAGCCAAGATCAGGTGGGGAACACTGAAGCTTTCTTT.

V usage is TRBV3-1 (or the pseudogene TRBV3-2) and J usage is TRBJ2-1; D perhaps matches TRBD2 (5 bases). Germline CDR1 LGHDT, CDR2 YNNKEL (reference sequence). With 3 bases removed from V and 0 bases from J, the gap between germline ends came to 9 bases. The length of the CDR3 is 15 residues. The CDR3 bases are TGTGCCAGCAGCCATCGGGGAACCTCCTACAATGAGCAGTTCTTC. Translation: CASSHRGTSYNEQFF.

The V and J genes are TRBV5-1 and TRBJ2-5; D unclear. The CDR3 is 12 amino acids. Germline CDR1 and CDR2: SGHRS and YFSETQ. The V end was cut by 4 bases, the J end by 2 bases, with 6 bases between. Here the CDR3 reads CASSHTQETQYF. For the CDR3, the DNA is TGCGCCAGCAGCCATACACAAGAGACCCAGTACTTC.

The chain carries TRBV7-2 and TRBJ2-3; D is unclear. The CDR3 runs 13 residues. The germline gives CDR1 SGHTA, CDR2 FQGNSA. Between the trimmed V and J ends, which lost 1 base and 4 bases, there was a span of 6 bases. The CDR3 nucleotides are TGTGCCAGCAGCTTAGGCCGGGCAGATACGCAGTATTTT. Its protein product is CASSLGRADTQYF. The full variable domain, with the rest looked up from reference TRBV7-2 and TRBJ2-3, is GAGVSQSPSNKVTEKGKDVELRCDPISGHTALYWYRQSLGQGLEFLIYFQGNSAPDKSGLPSDRFSAERTGGSVSTLTIQRTQQEDSAVYLCASSLGRADTQYFGPGTRLTVL.

The chain combines TRBV19 with TRBJ1-2, with 10 bases lining up with TRBD1. The germline gives CDR1 LNHDA, CDR2 SQIVND (reference sequence). This CDR3 has 15 amino acids. The J segment lost 3 bases and the V segment lost 4 bases, leaving 5 bases of the junction unmatched. DNA of the CDR3: TGTGCCAGTAGTACGAGACAGGGGGCCCACTATGGCTACACCTTC. It specifies CASSTRQGAHYGYTF.

The gene calls are TRBV12-5 and TRBJ2-5; 9 bases agree with TRBD1. There are 17 residues in the CDR3. CDR1 LGHNT and CDR2 FRNRAP come from the germline V gene. V was clipped by 3 bases and J by 5 bases; unmatched bases: 13. Here the CDR3 DNA reads TGTGCTAGTGGTTTAGGATTAGGGACAGGGTTGTTGGAGACCCAGTACTTC. It codes for CASGLGLGTGLLETQYF.

This clone was observed a single time. The chain employs TRBV27 and TRBJ1-1; D uncertain. Trimming took off 4 bases at V and 1 base at J, with 7 bases between the two ends. CDR1 and CDR2 (germline): MNHEY, SMNVEV (reference sequence). The CDR3 totals 13 residues. The CDR3 loop is CASSWAPNTEAFF. The DNA for the CDR3 is TGTGCCAGCAGTTGGGCCCCGAACACTGAAGCTTTCTTT.

The chain carries TRBV15 and TRBJ2-2; a possible D gene is TRBD1 (7 bases). Germline CDR1 is LNHNV and CDR2 is YYDKDF (reference sequence). CDR3 length: 18 residues. The V gene lost 5 bases and the J gene lost 4 bases, with 23 bases spanning the gap. CDR3 in amino acids: CATSPTGLRGFPTGELFF. The DNA of the CDR3 is TGTGCCACCAGCCCGACAGGGTTGCGGGGTTTTCCCACCGGGGAGCTGTTTTTT.

This chain connects TRBV3-1 (or the pseudogene TRBV3-2) to TRBJ1-5; D gene unclear. V lost 1 base to trimming and J lost 3 bases, with 7 bases between them. The CDR3 contains 14 residues. Germline CDR1 reads LGHDT; CDR2 reads YNNKEL (reference sequence). The CDR3 nucleotides read TGTGCCAGCAGCCAAGGGCAGGCCAATCAGCCCCAGCATTTT. Translating gives CASSQGQANQPQHF.

The chain couples TRBV27 to TRBJ2-1; no definite D call. From germline, CDR1 is MNHEY and CDR2 SMNVEV (reference sequence). V was pared by 1 base and J by 0 bases, with 13 bases between. The length of the CDR3 is 17 residues. As DNA, the CDR3 is TGTGCCAGCAGTTTATGGGTTAGCCCGAGCTCCTACAATGAGCAGTTCTTC. This encodes CASSLWVSPSSYNEQFF.

The V and J genes are TRBV6-2 or TRBV6-3 and TRBJ2-5, with D possibly TRBD2 on 6 matching bases. The germline V gene has CDR1 MNHEY and CDR2 SVGEGT. The V and J ends lost 5 bases and 2 bases respectively, with 15 bases between them. This CDR3 region has 15 residues. The CDR3 here is CASSVAGLGQETQYF. CDR3 DNA: TGTGCCAGCAGTGTCGCGGGGTTGGGTCAAGAGACCCAGTACTTC.

The chain employs TRBV10-3 and TRBJ1-2; D is uncertain. Between the trimmed V and J ends, which lost 2 bases and 8 bases, there was a span of 9 bases. The CDR3 has 12 residues. Germline V gene sequence: CDR1 ENHRY, CDR2 SYGVKD. CDR3 nucleotides: TGTGCCATCAGTGAGGCGCCCGGGGGCTACACCTTC. Encoded protein: CAISEAPGGYTF.

The V and J genes are TRBV6-2 or TRBV6-3 and TRBJ2-7; 7 bases fit TRBD1. The germline V gene encodes CDR1 MNHEY and CDR2 SVGEGT. Unmatched junction bases numbered 6, after V lost 5 bases and J lost 2 bases. The CDR3 spans 14 residues. DNA of the CDR3: TGTGCCAGCAGTCCAAGGGGGCTCCCCTACGAGCAGTACTTC. Encoded protein: CASSPRGLPYEQYF.

This clone was detected only a few times. The rearrangement links TRBV7-2 to TRBJ2-7; D is perhaps TRBD1 (5 bases). V shed 0 bases and J shed 9 bases, with 12 bases lying between them. CDR1 and CDR2 (germline): SGHTA, FQGNSA. The CDR3 runs to 13 residues. CDR3 amino acids: CASSLAVQGLQYF. The CDR3, as DNA: TGTGCCAGCAGCTTAGCTGTCCAGGGCCTGCAGTACTTC. Full variable domain (missing parts from reference TRBV7-2 and TRBJ2-7): GAGVSQSPSNKVTEKGKDVELRCDPISGHTALYWYRQSLGQGLEFLIYFQGNSAPDKSGLPSDRFSAERTGGSVSTLTIQRTQQEDSAVYLCASSLAVQGLQYFGPGTRLTVT.

The sample holds one count of this clone. V and J are TRBV10-2 and TRBJ2-7; TRBD2 matches at 7 bases. This CDR3 is 13 amino acids long. Germline loops: CDR1 WSHSY, CDR2 SAAADI. The ends lost 10 bases at V and 5 bases at J; junction bases unmatched: 11. The CDR3 region has the DNA TGCGCCACCCGGATGGGGGGGGTTGACGAGCAGTACTTC. Its protein is CATRMGGVDEQYF.

The CDR3 region has the DNA TGTGCCAGCAGCTTCCAACGGGGGGGAGCAGATACGCAGTATTTT. Residues: CASSFQRGGADTQYF. The chain combines TRBV7-2 with TRBJ2-3; 8 bases agree with TRBD2. CDR3 length: 15 residues. CDR1 SGHTA and CDR2 FQGNSA come from the germline V gene. The V and J ends lost 3 bases and 4 bases, in that order; junction bases with no gene match: 6.